This T cell receptor beta chain was sequenced in a study of CD8+CD57+ T cells in acquired aplastic anemia. Across the whole study: Sorted CD4+ plus CD8+ cells gave DNA averaging about 3.2 ug. Broader study findings: About 29 CD8+ CDR3 sequences occurred in both the patients and the controls. For CD8+ Simpson's diversity, patients and controls showed no significant difference.

The CDR3 sequence is 12 residues long. Germline assignment: CDR1 SGHNT and CDR2 YYREEE (reference sequence). With respect to this clonotype: Its antigen is as yet unknown. Being one base from a much bigger clone, this may be a read error.

The template used for profiling TCR beta VDJ and CDR3 was genomic DNA. TCRdb processed the reads anew with MiXCR; each CDR3 protein has one entry. The sample includes hundreds of thousands of distinct CDR3 sequences, 82% of them seen just once. The patients chosen for sequencing had shown expansion of CD8+CD57+ cells (detected by flow cytometry). Each of the patients presented with severe acquired aplastic anemia. Sequencing was performed on sorted CD4+, CD8+, or CD8+CD57+ T cells (not recorded which) from PBMCs. The sequence was obtained from a human donor with aplastic anemia. The chain links TRBV5-4 to TRBJ2-4, with TRBD2 matching 7 bases. The CDR3 spells CASGFTSDIQYF. CDR3 nucleotides: TGTGCCAGCGGCTTTACTAGCGACATTCAGTACTTC.